This T cell receptor beta chain was identified in a study of T cell responses to AZD1222 COVID-19 vaccine. Repertoires were generated with immunoSEQ multiplex PCR, while TCRdb's copy carries only in-frame clones and drops some. The data hold roughly 100,000 clones, with around 84% observed a single time. Trimming pared 5 bases from V and 3 bases from J, leaving 7 bases between. CDR3 length: 13 residues. CDR1 MNHEY and CDR2 SVGAGI come from the germline V gene. A few counts support this clone. The sequence came from an adult in good health. The material was peripheral blood, obtained on day 0 of AZD1222 vaccination. The V call is TRBV6-5, the J call TRBJ2-2, with D perhaps TRBD1 (5 bases). In DNA form, the CDR3 reads TGTGCCAGCAGTCAACAGGACACCGGGGAGCTGTTTTTT. Its protein product is CASSQQDTGELFF.